The TCR beta chain described here comes from a study of blood T cell repertoires in COVID-19 (TCRdb year 2020). The study in broad terms: Collaborator samples came from the United States, Italy and Spain and covered acute and convalescent phases of COVID-19. Where available, HLA class I and class II types were obtained from metadata supplied by the sample provider rather than from assay-based typing. The repertoires were released in a freely available public database meant as a resource for research on the immune response to SARS-CoV-2. The material from the prospective study consisted of cDNA or gDNA derived from T cells, B-cell-depleted T cells, or PBMCs. The samples were drawn from the first 160 participants of the ongoing ImmuneRACE study and from over 950 subjects provided by 6 global collaborators. The sample metadata nearly always contained a de-identified subject ID, COVID-19 status, age in years and sex. Subjects who had been exposed to COVID-19, were actively infected with it, or had recovered from it provided the deeply sampled blood TCRbeta repertoires that made up the dataset.

TCRbeta CDR3 regions were amplified from genomic DNA using the immunoSEQ Assay, a bias-controlled multiplex PCR. The authors' analysis ran thus. Nucleated cell counts per sample were estimated from amplification of reference gene primers within the assay. To quantify the absolute abundance of each unique TCRbeta CDR3 rearrangement, sequence reads were collapsed and filtered. Productive Simpson clonality was computed per sample as the square root of Simpson's diversity index over productive rearrangements. Not all clones reach the TCRdb copy of this immuneACCESS table, which keeps in-frame sequences only. Checked studies attribute under half of the gap to unresolved V genes and leave the rest unexplained. V, J and clone size were drawn from that table, and D and trimming were deduced from the DNA. This sample has hundreds of thousands of clones in its table, and approximately 88% of those were observed once. The ten biggest clones cover under 8% of the sample.

Beyond this particular receptor, the publication reports: Clinical and demographic metadata were provided uncurated, with the amount varying by source and participant.

A second Seattle source provided samples from volunteer blood donors who had recovered from COVID-19. The collaborating institutions used their own protocols to collect whole blood in K2EDTA tubes. Collaborator samples were shipped for TCRbeta analysis as frozen whole blood, isolated PBMCs, or DNA extracted from either sample type. A note on this clone: Its antigen is currently not known. Base-call qualities are not available, and no considerably larger clone is one nucleotide away.

Sequences SGHNT (CDR1) and YENEEA (CDR2) are obtained from the germline V gene. Deletion took 1 base off V and 3 bases off J, with a span of 9 bases between the germline ends. Inclusive of the bounding cysteine and phenylalanine, the CDR3 is 14 residues long. Only the CDR3 DNA is retained, 42 bases long and in frame from the first base. Sequenced: peripheral blood. This receptor was identified in a woman aged 25 to 39 who had recovered from COVID-19. The sequence joins TRBV11-3 to TRBJ1-1; no D gene call is confident. At the DNA level, the sequence is TGTGCCAGCAGCTTAGGGGAGGAGGACACTGAAGCTTTCTTT. Its translation is CASSLGEEDTEAFF.